The next 4 T cell receptor beta chains were all read from a single sample in a study of blood T cell repertoires in COVID-19 (dated by TCRdb to 2020 to 2021). Receptor amplification or capture employed the immunoSEQ multiplex PCR assay. TCRdb holds this immuneACCESS table with in-frame rearrangements only. Some clones are missing; in checked studies, unresolved V genes explain under half, and the rest has no known cause. This sample has around 130,000 clones in its table, and roughly 80% of those were observed once. Of the sample, 1.9% is held by the ten largest clones. Sequences were obtained from peripheral blood. Source of these receptors: an older man with acute or convalescent COVID-19.

This clone was found a few times. V gene TRBV3-1 (or the pseudogene TRBV3-2) combines with J gene TRBJ1-2; 8 bases match TRBD1. V lost 2 bases and J lost 3; bases outside the gene matches: 5. This CDR3 region has 15 residues. Looked up from germline, CDR1 is LGHDT and CDR2 is YNNKEL (reference sequence). The CDR3 bases are TGTGCCAGCAGCCAACCAGGGGGCGCTTACTATGGCTACACCTTC. Its protein is CASSQPGGAYYGYTF.

The V call is TRBV10-3, the J call TRBJ2-2; tentative D call: TRBD2 (5 bases). Trimming removed 6 bases at V and 4 bases at J, with 18 bases between. This CDR3 comprises 16 residues. Germline assignment: CDR1 ENHRY and CDR2 SYGVKD. The CDR3 loop is CAIRQNSGGGTGELFF. Written as DNA, the CDR3 is TGTGCCATCAGGCAAAACAGCGGAGGCGGCACCGGGGAGCTGTTTTTT.

The chain combines TRBV18 with TRBJ2-5; D is unresolved. V was trimmed by 7 bases and J by 4 bases, leaving 10 bases between them. This CDR3 has 12 amino acids. Germline CDR1 KGHSH, CDR2 LQKENI. CDR3 sequence reads: CASFSTRETQYF. The CDR3 DNA follows: TGTGCCAGCTTTTCTACCCGAGAGACCCAGTACTTC. The variable domain in full, completed from reference TRBV18 and TRBJ2-5, reads NAGVMQNPRHLVRRRGQEARLRCSPMKGHSHVYWYRQLPEEGLKFMVYLQKENIIDESGMPKERFSAEFPKEGPSILRIQQVVRGDSAAYFCASFSTRETQYFGPGTRLLVL.

V usage is TRBV7-3 and J usage is TRBJ1-1; 11 nucleotides match TRBD1. This CDR3 contains 13 residues. The V gene end was trimmed by 5 bases and the J gene end by 11 bases; junction bases not matched to a gene: 7. Germline assignment: CDR1 SGHTA and CDR2 FQGTGA. The CDR3 DNA reads TGTGCCAGCAGCACCGGGACAGGGGGGGCGGCTTTCTTT. Translating it yields CASSTGTGGAAFF.